The subject of this entry is one T cell receptor (beta chain). This clonotype was seen only a few times. Its antigen is unknown. No base qualities exist here, and no much larger clone lies one base off it. The data were produced on an Illumina NovaSeq 6000. TCRalpha and TCRbeta cDNA libraries were built by 5'RACE with constant-segment primers, adding sample barcodes and unique molecular identifiers. RNA was extracted from every sample with Trizol reagent. The libraries were amplified in two PCR steps, and the second step added a second sample barcode and Illumina TruSeq adapters. Libraries were sequenced on an Illumina NovaSeq with 2 x 150 bp paired-end reads. As for the original processing: Demultiplexing of reads and collapsing into UMI-guided consensus sequences were performed with migec v1.2.7. Using mixcr v2.1.11, the UMI consensuses were aligned to TRA and TRB V and J templates and assembled into clonotypes. A clonotype was counted as expanded or contracted only if both edgeR and NoisET called the change significant, with noise models trained on biological replicates. For edgeR calls, the thresholds were a false discovery rate-adjusted p below 0.01 and a log2 fold-change of 1. As an exploratory analysis of dynamics, max-normalized trajectories of the 1000 most abundant clonotypes were examined by PCA with hierarchical clustering. Each responding clone was given a CD4 or CD8 phenotype based on the CD4+ and CD8+ repertoires, which had been sequenced separately. TCRdb redid the processing of the public reads, applying fastp at Q25 and MiXCR, and retained in-frame beta chains. Under each unique CDR3 protein, matching rows form one entry showing the most common genes and DNA. The V and J calls were not made by the authors but by TCRdb's processing. The sample records 110,000 to 150,000 distinct CDR3 sequences, around 14% of which are singletons. The ten largest clones represent 28% of the sample.

This entry comes from a study of T-cell memory formation after mild COVID-19 (dated by TCRdb to the early 2020s). About the study as a whole: Most TCR sequence clusters were specific to one of the two donors. In a couple of donors, T-cell clones that expanded and contracted after mild COVID-19 were tracked by sequencing TCRalpha and TCRbeta repertoires over time. Two young, previously healthy adult volunteers, one female and one male, were included in the cohort.

Ficoll-Paque density gradient centrifugation was used to isolate PBMCs. Overall results and qualifications from the work: Some responding clones were found in pre-infection memory, which suggests that pre-existing cross-reactive memory T cells took part in the SARS-CoV-2 response. The second-wave clones that peaked on day 37 were not confirmed to be SARS-CoV-2 specific. From day 15 to 85, contracting clones showed balanced CD4/CD8 phenotypes, whereas a second wave of clones that expanded from day 15 to 37 leaned towards CD4+. Contracting CD4+ clones appeared mostly in the CM and EM memory subsets, whereas CD8+ clones were enriched in EMRA. Only a couple of mild cases were covered by the study, and larger cohorts that include severe cases with pre-infection samples were considered necessary.

CDR1 and CDR2, looked up from the germline V gene, are KGHSH and LQKENI. The CDR3 covers 16 residues, taking in both the cysteine and the phenylalanine. Left in the record is the CDR3 DNA by itself, 48 bases read in frame from the first base. V gives up 3 bases and J gives up 1 base, and the segment between their germline ends measures 15 bases. This clonotype originated in an adult woman who had mild COVID-19 (a few samples of this study predate the infection). The sample titles of this study are shuffled in the database, so cell type and time point are left out; the donor was told from shared clones. The V and J genes are TRBV18 and TRBJ1-1; the D gene lacks a confident call. Sequenced material: PBMCs or a T cell subset sorted from them (not recorded which). The nucleotide sequence is given as TGTGCCAGCTCACCCCAGATCGGAAACCAGAACACTGAAGCTTTCTTT. Translation gives CASSPQIGNQNTEAFF.